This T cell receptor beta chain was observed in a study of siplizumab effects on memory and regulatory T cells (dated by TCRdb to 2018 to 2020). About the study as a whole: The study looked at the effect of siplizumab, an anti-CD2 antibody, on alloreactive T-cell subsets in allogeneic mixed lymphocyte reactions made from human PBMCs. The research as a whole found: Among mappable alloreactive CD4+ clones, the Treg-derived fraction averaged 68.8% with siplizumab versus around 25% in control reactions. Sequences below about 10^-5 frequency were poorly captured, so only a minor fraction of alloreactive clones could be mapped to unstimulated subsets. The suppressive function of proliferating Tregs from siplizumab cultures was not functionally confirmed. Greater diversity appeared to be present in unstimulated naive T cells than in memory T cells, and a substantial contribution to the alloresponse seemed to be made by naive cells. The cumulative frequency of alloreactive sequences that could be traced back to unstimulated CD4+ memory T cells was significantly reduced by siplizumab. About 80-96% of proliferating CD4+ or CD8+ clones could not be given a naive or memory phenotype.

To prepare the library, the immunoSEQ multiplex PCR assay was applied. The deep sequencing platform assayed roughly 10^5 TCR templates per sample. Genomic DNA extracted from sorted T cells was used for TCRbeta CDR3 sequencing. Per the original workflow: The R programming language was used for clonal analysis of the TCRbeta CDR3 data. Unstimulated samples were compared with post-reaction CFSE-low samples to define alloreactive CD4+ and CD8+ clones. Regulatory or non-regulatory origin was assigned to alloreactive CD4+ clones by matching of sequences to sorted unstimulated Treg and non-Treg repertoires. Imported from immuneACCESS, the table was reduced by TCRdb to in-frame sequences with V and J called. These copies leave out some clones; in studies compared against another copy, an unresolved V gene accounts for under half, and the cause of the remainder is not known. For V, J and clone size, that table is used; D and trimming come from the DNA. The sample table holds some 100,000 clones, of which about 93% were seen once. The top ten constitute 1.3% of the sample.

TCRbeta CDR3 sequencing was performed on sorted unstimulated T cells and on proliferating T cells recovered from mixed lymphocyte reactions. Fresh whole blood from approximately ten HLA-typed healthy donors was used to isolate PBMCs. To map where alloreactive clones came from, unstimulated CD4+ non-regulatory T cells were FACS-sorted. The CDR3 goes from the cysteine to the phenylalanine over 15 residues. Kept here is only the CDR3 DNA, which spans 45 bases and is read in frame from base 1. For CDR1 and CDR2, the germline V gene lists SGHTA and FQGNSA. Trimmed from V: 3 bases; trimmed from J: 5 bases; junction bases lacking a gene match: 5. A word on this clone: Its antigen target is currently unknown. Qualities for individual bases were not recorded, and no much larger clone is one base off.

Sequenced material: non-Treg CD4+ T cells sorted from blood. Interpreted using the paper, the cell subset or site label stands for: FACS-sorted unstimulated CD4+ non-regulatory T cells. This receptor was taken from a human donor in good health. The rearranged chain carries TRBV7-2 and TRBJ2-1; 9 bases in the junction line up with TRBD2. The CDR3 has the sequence CASSFSASGNNEQFF. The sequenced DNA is TGTGCCAGCAGCTTTTCAGCTAGCGGGAACAATGAGCAGTTCTTC.